These T cell receptor beta chains were read from a single sample in a study of cytomegalovirus exposure and HLA in healthy donors. Sequencing used immunoSEQ multiplex PCR; TCRdb keeps in-frame clones, though not all of them. The top ten clones hold roughly 0.79% of a sample with roughly 110,000 clones, 70% to 80% of them seen once. Sequencing input: PBMCs. These receptors were collected from a boy between 10 and 17 years old in good health and CMV-seronegative. Each CDR3 is given with its conserved first and last residue. D genes are given only for firm matches. Size values are once, few and many counts, or a class for expanded clones, and some rows have none.

size,V,length,D,J,CDR3,DNA
NA,TRBV5-6,17,TRBD1,TRBJ1-1,CASSSSGTGGAFTEAFF,TGTGCCAGCAGCTCGTCCGGGACAGGGGGCGCGTTCACTGAAGCTTTCTTT
NA,TRBV5-1,15,NA,TRBJ2-1,CASSIGGAGYNEQFF,TGCGCCAGCAGCATAGGCGGCGCGGGGTACAATGAGCAGTTCTTC
NA,TRBV19,15,TRBD1,TRBJ1-2,CASSTPTGVKYGYTF,TGTGCCAGTAGTACACCGACAGGGGTAAAGTATGGCTACACCTTC
once,TRBV29-1,13,NA,TRBJ1-1,CSVVRGANTEAFF,TGCAGCGTTGTACGGGGTGCGAACACTGAAGCTTTCTTT
NA,TRBV7-6,15,NA,TRBJ1-3,CASSLTVSSGNTIYF,TGTGCCAGCAGCTTAACAGTCAGCTCTGGAAACACCATATATTTT
few,TRBV30,15,NA,TRBJ1-4,CAWSPGGSSNEKLFF,TGTGCCTGGAGTCCCGGAGGCAGTTCTAATGAAAAACTGTTTTTT
NA,TRBV19,16,TRBD2,TRBJ2-5,CASSIPWTSRQETQYF,TGTGCCAGTAGTATCCCCTGGACTAGCAGGCAAGAGACCCAGTACTTC
NA,TRBV7-8,14,NA,TRBJ1-2,CASSLQGNSDGYTF,TGTGCCAGCAGCTTACAGGGCAATTCTGATGGCTACACCTTC
NA,TRBV5-1,13,NA,TRBJ2-3,CASSRDSTDTQYF,TGCGCCAGCAGTAGGGACTCTACAGATACGCAGTATTTT
NA,TRBV13,15,TRBD2,TRBJ2-7,CASSWGTSGTYEQYF,TGTGCCAGCAGCTGGGGGACTAGCGGGACGTATGAGCAGTACTTC
NA,TRBV30,12,NA,TRBJ2-7,CAFRQISYEQYF,TGTGCCTTCCGACAGATCTCCTACGAGCAGTACTTC
NA,TRBV28,13,NA,TRBJ2-7,CASRSGGRDEQYF,TGTGCCAGCAGATCCGGAGGACGTGACGAGCAGTACTTC
NA,TRBV11-2,15,TRBD1,TRBJ2-7,CASSLAGQGSYEQYF,TGTGCCAGCAGCTTAGCGGGACAGGGGTCCTACGAGCAGTACTTC
NA,TRBV11-3,13,NA,TRBJ2-1,CASSPQRYNEQFF,TGTGCCAGCAGTCCACAGCGGTACAATGAGCAGTTCTTC
NA,TRBV5-6,15,NA,TRBJ2-7,CASGLRVTPLYEQYF,TGTGCCAGCGGCCTTCGGGTTACCCCCCTCTACGAGCAGTACTTC
NA,TRBV5-5,15,TRBD1,TRBJ1-4,CASRKRQGAFEKLFF,TGTGCCAGCAGAAAACGACAGGGGGCTTTTGAAAAACTGTTTTTT
once,TRBV9,14,NA,TRBJ1-2,CASSVFQGTGGYTF,TGTGCCAGCAGCGTATTCCAGGGCACCGGTGGCTACACCTTC
NA,TRBV5-8,15,NA,TRBJ1-5,CASSFFNGGDQPQHF,TGTGCCAGCAGCTTTTTCAACGGGGGTGATCAGCCCCAGCATTTT
NA,TRBV5-4,13,TRBD2,TRBJ2-5,CAITGLAGETQYF,TGTGCCATCACGGGACTAGCCGGAGAGACCCAGTACTTC
NA,TRBV2,13,NA,TRBJ1-3,CASSPGDRNTIYF,TGTGCCAGCAGTCCAGGGGATAGAAACACCATATATTTT
NA,TRBV4-1,14,NA,TRBJ1-1,CASSFRGASTEAFF,TGCGCCAGCAGCTTTCGGGGGGCTTCCACTGAAGCTTTCTTT
NA,TRBV4-1,17,NA,TRBJ1-1,CASSQIPGGVPNTEAFF,TGCGCCAGCAGCCAAATCCCGGGAGGGGTCCCCAACACTGAAGCTTTCTTT
NA,TRBV5-5,16,TRBD2,TRBJ2-5,CASSLSTSGGQETQYF,TGTGCCAGCAGCTTGAGTACTAGCGGGGGCCAAGAGACCCAGTACTTC
NA,TRBV28,18,TRBD1,TRBJ2-7,CASSPQPWAGQELYEQYF,TGTGCCAGCAGTCCTCAGCCGTGGGCGGGACAGGAGCTTTACGAGCAGTACTTC
NA,TRBV9,15,TRBD1,TRBJ2-1,CASSEQGASYNEQFF,TGTGCCAGCAGTGAACAGGGGGCTTCCTACAATGAGCAGTTCTTC
NA,TRBV5-3,15,TRBD2,TRBJ2-7,CARSPGGLAGYEQYF,TGTGCCAGAAGCCCGGGCGGACTAGCGGGGTACGAGCAGTACTTC
NA,TRBV5-1,16,TRBD1,TRBJ1-1,CASSLNPGQLNTEAFF,TGCGCCAGCAGCTTGAACCCGGGACAGCTGAACACTGAAGCTTTCTTT
once,TRBV6-5,12,NA,TRBJ2-1,CASRVRGGEQFF,TGTGCCAGCAGGGTGCGAGGTGGTGAGCAGTTCTTC
NA,TRBV9,15,TRBD2,TRBJ2-7,CASSDGLASSYEQYF,TGTGCCAGCAGCGACGGACTAGCGTCCTCCTACGAGCAGTACTTC
NA,TRBV28,13,NA,TRBJ2-5,CASSLWSQETQYF,TGTGCCAGCAGTTTATGGTCTCAAGAGACCCAGTACTTC
NA,TRBV29-1,10,TRBD1,TRBJ2-7,CSARQGEQYF,TGCAGCGCTCGACAGGGAGAGCAGTACTTC
NA,TRBV4-1,16,TRBD2,TRBJ2-2,CASSYRAGDLAGELFF,TGCGCCAGCAGCTATCGAGCGGGAGATTTGGCCGGGGAGCTGTTTTTT
NA,TRBV6-1,15,NA,TRBJ2-1,CASSEGRGSYNEQFF,TGTGCCAGCAGTGAAGGCAGAGGCTCCTACAATGAGCAGTTCTTC
NA,TRBV10-3,15,NA,TRBJ2-1,CAIRSTGSSYNEQFF,TGTGCCATCAGAAGTACCGGGTCCTCCTACAATGAGCAGTTCTTC
NA,TRBV10-3,14,TRBD1,TRBJ1-4,CAIRAGTGDEKLFF,TGTGCCATCAGGGCCGGGACAGGGGACGAAAAACTGTTTTTT
few,TRBV5-4,18,NA,TRBJ2-5,CASSLAQGSLRFQETQYF,TGTGCCAGCAGCTTGGCGCAGGGGAGCCTAAGGTTCCAAGAGACCCAGTACTTC
NA,TRBV15,16,NA,TRBJ1-5,CATSSPRNRDHQPQHF,TGTGCCACCAGCAGTCCCCGAAACAGGGACCATCAGCCCCAGCATTTT
once,TRBV7-9,14,TRBD2,TRBJ2-3,CASSLAGLADTQYF,TGTGCCAGCAGCTTAGCCGGACTAGCGGATACGCAGTATTTT
NA,TRBV9,16,TRBD2,TRBJ2-7,CASSGGLAGAIHEQYF,TGTGCCAGCAGCGGCGGACTAGCGGGAGCAATCCACGAGCAGTACTTC
NA,TRBV7-2,16,NA,TRBJ2-5,CASSLMAGNGRETQYF,TGTGCCAGCAGCTTAATGGCGGGTAATGGAAGAGAGACCCAGTACTTC
NA,TRBV28,17,NA,TRBJ1-1,CASSLGVVRAGNTEAFF,TGTGCCAGCAGTTTAGGGGTCGTGAGGGCCGGGAACACTGAAGCTTTCTTT